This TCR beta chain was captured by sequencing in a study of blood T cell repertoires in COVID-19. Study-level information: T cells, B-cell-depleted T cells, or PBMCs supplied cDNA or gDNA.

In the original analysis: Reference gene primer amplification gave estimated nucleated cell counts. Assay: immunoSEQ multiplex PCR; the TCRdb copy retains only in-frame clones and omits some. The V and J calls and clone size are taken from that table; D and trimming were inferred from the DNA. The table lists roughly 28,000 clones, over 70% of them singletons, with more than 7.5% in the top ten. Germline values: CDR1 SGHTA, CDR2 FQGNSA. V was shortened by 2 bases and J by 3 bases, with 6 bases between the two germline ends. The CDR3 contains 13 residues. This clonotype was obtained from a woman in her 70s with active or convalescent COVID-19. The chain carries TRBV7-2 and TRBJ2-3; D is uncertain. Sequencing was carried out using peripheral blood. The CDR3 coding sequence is TGTGCCAGCAGCTTACGTCGGACAGATACGCAGTATTTT. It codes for CASSLRRTDTQYF.